Shown below are 8 T cell receptor beta chains from a single sample sequenced in a study of early T cells in non-severe SARS-CoV-2 infection (dated by TCRdb to about 2021). The library was obtained by 5' RACE. Reads for this sample came from a NextSeq 500. TCRdb handled the public reads itself, with Q25 trimming in fastp and clone calling in MiXCR, and kept productive beta chains. Under each unique CDR3 protein, matching rows form one entry showing the most common genes and DNA. This sample gives tens of thousands of distinct CDR3 sequences in total; approximately 6.1% of them show up just once. About 20% of the sample rests with the top ten. The sample was whole blood, taken at baseline. The source is an adult who was a healthcare worker with PCR-confirmed SARS-CoV-2 infection or an uninfected control (not recorded which).

This clonotype was recorded many times. V is TRBV20-1 and J is TRBJ2-3, with D perhaps matching TRBD2 (7 bases). The CDR3 contains 14 residues. V dropped 6 bases and J dropped 2 bases, with 15 bases sitting between them. Germline V lookup: CDR1 DFQATT, CDR2 SNEGSKA (reference sequence). CDR3 coding DNA: TGCAGTGCCAAGATCCGGGGGGCCACAGATACGCAGTATTTT. This gives the protein CSAKIRGATDTQYF.

This clonotype showed up many times. The chain uses TRBV2 and TRBJ2-1; 8 bases map to TRBD2. J gave up 7 bases and V 4 bases, and 9 bases lay outside the gene matches. CDR3 length: 15 residues. Per the germline V gene, CDR1 is SNHLY and CDR2 is FYNNEI. CDR3 coding DNA: TGTGCCAGCAGTGCAACCGGGACTAGAGGGAATGAGCAGTTCTTC. This encodes CASSATGTRGNEQFF.

This clonotype showed up just a few times. The chain employs TRBV4-1 and TRBJ2-3, with D maybe TRBD1 (5 bases). The CDR3 runs 11 residues. CDR1 is MGHRA and CDR2 is YSYEKL in the germline V gene. The ends were cut back, 2 bases at V and 9 bases at J, with 6 bases in the middle. CDR3 sequence reads: CASSQQGTQYF. The CDR3 nucleotides read TGCGCCAGCAGCCAACAGGGAACGCAGTATTTT.

The chain combines TRBV20-1 with TRBJ2-7; 7 nucleotides match TRBD1. CDR3 size: 13 residues. The V gene's germline CDR1 is DFQATT and CDR2 SNEGSKA (reference sequence). V dropped 6 bases and J dropped 3; count of bases not matched to a gene: 8. The CDR3 region has the DNA TGCAGTGCCATGACAGGGTTTGACTACGAGCAGTACTTC. Its translation is CSAMTGFDYEQYF.

This clonotype was seen many times. The chain combines TRBV11-2 with TRBJ2-3; TRBD2 might be the D (7 bases). The V end lost 5 bases, the J end lost 0 bases, and 9 bases lay between the germline ends. The CDR3 totals 14 residues. CDR1 and CDR2 from the germline V gene are SGHAT and FQNNGV. The CDR3 nucleotides are TGTGCCAGCAGCCGCGGGGGCAGCACAGATACGCAGTATTTT. Translating gives CASSRGGSTDTQYF.

This clonotype appeared many times. This chain uses TRBV20-1 with TRBJ1-5, with D tentatively TRBD1 (6 bases). Between the trimmed V and J ends, which lost 6 bases and 9 bases, there was a span of 21 bases. Germline values: CDR1 DFQATT, CDR2 SNEGSKA (reference sequence). This CDR3 spans 14 amino acids. CDR3 loop: CSALRDTSPRPQHF. The CDR3 DNA reads TGCAGTGCGCTCCGGGACACTTCGCCTAGGCCCCAGCATTTT.

This clonotype was counted many times. CDR3 residues: CASKPDRMYEQYF. The DNA of the CDR3 is TGTGCCAGCAAACCTGACAGGATGTACGAGCAGTACTTC. The rearrangement links TRBV2 to TRBJ2-7; tentative D call: TRBD1 (6 bases). Germline V gives CDR1 SNHLY, CDR2 FYNNEI. The V gene lost 7 bases and the J gene lost 4 bases, with 14 bases spanning the gap. CDR3 size: 13 residues.

The chain employs TRBV18 and TRBJ2-5; 8 bases agree with TRBD2. V lost 2 bases, J lost 3 bases, and 2 bases stayed unmatched. Germline V gives CDR1 KGHSH, CDR2 LQKENI. The CDR3 has 14 amino acids. CDR3 in amino acids: CASSPYSGEETQYF. As DNA, the CDR3 is TGTGCCAGCTCACCATATAGCGGGGAAGAGACCCAGTACTTC.